The entry that follows covers one T cell receptor beta chain sequence. The target antigen is unknown. This sample is drawn from a study of blood T cells in healthy people across ages. The study, taken as a whole, reports: Observed TCR beta diversity showed a strong correlation with the percentage of naive T cells as measured by flow cytometry.

Together with a sample-barcoded 5' primer, a J-beta primer mix was included in a second PCR lasting about 7 to 12 cycles. From each sample, at least 2.5 million paired-end reads containing CDR3 were obtained. MiXCR was run by TCRdb on the 5' RACE reads, yielding one entry per CDR3 protein. The table lists about 1,800,000 distinct CDR3 sequences, roughly 28% of them singletons. V was shortened by 5 bases and J by 3 bases, with 20 bases between the two germline ends. Germline loops: CDR1 SGHVS, CDR2 FNYEAQ. This CDR3 is built from 16 residues. This clonotype was obtained from a woman in her 30s in good health. The V gene is TRBV7-6, the J gene TRBJ2-7, with D perhaps assigned TRBD1 or TRBD2 (5 bases each). The sample was blood. The CDR3 protein is CASSPTGPPLGYEQYF. Here the CDR3 DNA reads TGTGCCAGCAGCCCGACGGGACCCCCGTTGGGCTACGAGCAGTACTTC.